Sequencing of this TCR beta chain was carried out in a study of blood T cell repertoires in COVID-19. The data were produced by immunoSEQ multiplex PCR, yet TCRdb's version contains in-frame clones alone and is incomplete. The sample lists 200,000 to 250,000 clones; roughly 90% were seen once. Assignment of participants to cohorts was predicated upon participant-reported clinical history. Germline CDR1 LGHDT, CDR2 YNNKEL (reference sequence). V was pared by 4 bases and J by 0 bases, with 7 bases between. The CDR3 totals 13 residues. The chain links TRBV3-1 (or the pseudogene TRBV3-2) to TRBJ2-7, with D possibly being TRBD2 (6 bases). The origin of this receptor is a man in his thirties or forties who had been exposed to COVID-19. Sequenced: PBMCs or T cells enriched from blood (not recorded which). The CDR3 is CASSRGTSYEQYF. The CDR3 DNA is TGTGCCAGCAGCCGCGGGACCTCCTACGAGCAGTACTTC.